The T cell receptor beta chain under discussion was sequenced for a study of cytomegalovirus exposure and HLA in healthy donors. Primers for the PCR totalled 60 Vbeta and 13 Jbeta. Original data processing: It was a later analysis that counted roughly 80 million unique TCR beta chains, of which about 10 million were shared. Clones were sequenced by immunoSEQ multiplex PCR, and TCRdb holds only the in-frame ones, with some missing. Clonal size and the V and J genes are those of that table, whereas D and trimming came from the DNA. The repertoire includes about 83,000 clones, about 70% of them detected once, and almost 8.5% sits in the top ten. The junction had 13 bases not matched to a gene; V was cut back by 4 bases and J by 4 bases. Germline V lookup: CDR1 SGHNT, CDR2 YYREEE (reference sequence). The CDR3 spans 17 residues.

The chain has TRBV5-4 and TRBJ2-7; 11 bases fit TRBD1. This receptor was identified in a man aged 55 to 70 in good health and CMV-seronegative. The sequenced sample consisted of PBMCs. The CDR3 here is CASSTYGQGAYVYEQYF. DNA of the CDR3: TGTGCCAGCAGCACATACGGACAGGGGGCGTATGTTTACGAGCAGTACTTC.